These T cell receptor beta chains were read from a single sample in a study of blood T cell repertoires in COVID-19. Clones were sequenced by immunoSEQ multiplex PCR, and TCRdb holds only the in-frame ones, with some missing. Among approximately 400,000 clones, about 89% were seen once, and the ten largest hold roughly 0.9%. Source material: PBMCs or T cells enriched from blood (not recorded which). These receptors were obtained from a middle-aged woman who had been exposed to COVID-19. Each CDR3 is given with its conserved first and last residue. A D gene is named only where the DNA matches it firmly. Clone size appears in some rows only: once, few, many, or a class for an expanded clone.

clone_size j_call d_call v_call cdr3_aa cdr3_nt
. TRBJ2-2 TRBD2 TRBV19 CASSFTSGSNGGELFF TGTGCCAGTAGTTTCACTAGCGGGAGTAATGGCGGGGAGCTGTTTTTT
. TRBJ2-1 . TRBV24-1 CATSFSGVSYNEQFF TGTGCCACCAGTTTTTCAGGGGTCTCCTACAATGAGCAGTTCTTC
. TRBJ2-1 TRBD1 TRBV11-2 CASSLYSGGSYNEQFF TGTGCCAGCAGCTTATATTCAGGGGGCTCCTACAATGAGCAGTTCTTC
. TRBJ1-2 TRBD1 TRBV12-5 CASGLAGQGGYTF TGTGCTAGTGGTTTGGCGGGACAGGGAGGCTACACCTTC
. TRBJ1-2 . TRBV28 CASMATGYGYTF TGTGCCAGCATGGCCACAGGGTACGGCTACACCTTC
. TRBJ1-2 . TRBV25-1 CASSGPQGNGYTF TGTGCCAGCAGTGGGCCCCAGGGAAACGGCTACACCTTC
. TRBJ1-3 . TRBV28 CASSFDQGSGNTIYF TGTGCCAGCAGTTTCGATCAGGGCTCTGGAAACACCATATATTTT
. TRBJ1-4 TRBD1 TRBV11-3 CASSSADRDEATNEKLFF TGTGCCAGCAGCTCCGCGGACAGGGATGAGGCAACTAATGAAAAACTGTTTTTT
few TRBJ1-2 . TRBV19 CASSAPYREGYTF TGTGCCAGTAGTGCCCCTTACAGGGAGGGGTACACCTTC
. TRBJ2-7 . TRBV5-1 CASSLALGASGGEQYF TGCGCCAGCAGCTTGGCACTGGGAGCCTCCGGGGGCGAGCAGTACTTC
. TRBJ2-7 TRBD1 TRBV5-6 CASSLAGTGNLEQYF TGTGCCAGCAGCTTGGCCGGGACAGGGAATCTCGAGCAGTACTTC
. TRBJ2-7 . TRBV7-9 CASSLGGFGEQYF TGTGCCAGCAGCTTAGGCGGGTTCGGCGAGCAGTACTTC
. TRBJ1-1 . TRBV18 CASSRRDLATDGNTEAFF TGTGCCAGCTCGCGCAGGGACCTAGCGACAGACGGGAACACTGAAGCTTTCTTT
. TRBJ1-2 . TRBV5-6 CASSSDWNGINYGYTF TGTGCCAGCAGCTCGGACTGGAACGGGATTAACTATGGCTACACCTTC
few TRBJ1-5 . TRBV6-5 CASNRGGSNQPQHF TGTGCCAGCAATAGGGGGGGTAGCAATCAGCCCCAGCATTTT
. TRBJ1-1 TRBD1 TRBV27 CASSRDRGVGKNTEAFF TGTGCCAGCAGTCGGGACAGGGGAGTTGGTAAGAACACTGAAGCTTTCTTT
once TRBJ2-7 TRBD1 TRBV5-8 CASFLDRAYEQYF TGTGCCAGCTTCTTAGACAGGGCCTACGAGCAGTACTTC
. TRBJ1-1 . TRBV7-8 CASSLLGVNTEAFF TGTGCCAGCAGCCTACTCGGGGTGAACACTGAAGCTTTCTTT
. TRBJ2-3 TRBD2 TRBV18 CASSPPGLAGVVDTQYF TGTGCCAGCTCACCACCTGGGTTAGCGGGAGTTGTAGATACGCAGTATTTT
. TRBJ1-3 . TRBV24-1 CATSDIRDTVNSGNTIYF TGTGCCACCAGTGACATCCGGGACACCGTGAACTCTGGAAACACCATATATTTT
. TRBJ1-1 . TRBV7-6 CASSLQPAGGNTEAFF TGTGCCAGCAGCTTACAGCCGGCAGGAGGGAACACTGAAGCTTTCTTT
. TRBJ1-1 . TRBV3-1/TRBV3-2 CASSQDRPRGLTNTEAFF TGTGCCAGCAGCCAAGATCGGCCCAGGGGCCTAACGAACACTGAAGCTTTCTTT
. TRBJ1-1 . TRBV10-1 CASSESSRPNTEAFF TGCGCCAGCAGTGAGTCGTCCAGGCCCAACACTGAAGCTTTCTTT
. TRBJ1-6 . TRBV18 CASSPQSAYNSPLHF TGTGCCAGCTCACCACAGTCGGCCTATAATTCACCCCTCCACTTT
. TRBJ1-2 . TRBV5-4 CASSTTGSYGYTF TGTGCCAGCAGCACCACAGGGTCCTATGGCTACACCTTC
once TRBJ1-4 TRBD1 TRBV5-1 CASSQETGGEKLFF TGCGCCAGCAGCCAGGAGACAGGGGGTGAAAAACTGTTTTTT
. TRBJ1-5 TRBD1 TRBV19 CASSIHDRGAQHF TGTGCCAGTAGTATTCACGACAGGGGGGCCCAGCATTTT
once TRBJ2-7 . TRBV7-9 CASSETPYEQYF TGTGCCAGCAGCGAGACACCTTACGAGCAGTACTTC
. TRBJ1-2 . TRBV18 CASSPPSQDTYGYTF TGTGCCAGCTCACCACCATCCCAGGACACCTATGGCTACACCTTC
. TRBJ1-5 TRBD1 TRBV6-5 CASRQGVGQPQHF TGTGCCAGCAGACAGGGGGTAGGTCAGCCCCAGCATTTT
. TRBJ1-2 TRBD1 TRBV3-1/TRBV3-2 CASSQGQGMNYGYTF TGTGCCAGCAGCCAAGGACAGGGAATGAACTATGGCTACACCTTC
once TRBJ2-2 . TRBV21-1 CASTGDRGDTGELFF TGTGCCAGCACAGGGGACAGGGGGGACACCGGGGAGCTGTTTTTT
. TRBJ1-5 TRBD1 TRBV30 CAWRATGGSGQPQHF TGTGCCTGGAGGGCGACAGGGGGCTCAGGTCAGCCCCAGCATTTT
. TRBJ2-3 . TRBV7-2 CASSLETVTDTQYF TGTGCCAGCAGCTTAGAAACAGTCACAGATACGCAGTATTTT
. TRBJ1-1 . TRBV6-5 CASSPMGQPEAFF TGTGCCAGCAGTCCCATGGGCCAGCCTGAAGCTTTCTTT
. TRBJ1-2 . TRBV19 CASTRDSMGVNYGYTF TGTGCCAGTACCCGGGACTCCATGGGGGTTAACTATGGCTACACCTTC
few TRBJ2-5 TRBD1 TRBV14 CASSLGQVTRHNQETQYF TGTGCCAGCAGCTTAGGACAGGTAACCCGACACAACCAAGAGACCCAGTACTTC
. TRBJ1-1 . TRBV19 CASSGQLNTEAFF TGTGCCAGTAGTGGGCAATTGAACACTGAAGCTTTCTTT
. TRBJ2-7 . TRBV11-2 CASSFLAGREQYF TGTGCCAGCAGCTTCTTAGCAGGGCGCGAGCAGTACTTC
. TRBJ2-3 TRBD2 TRBV3-1/TRBV3-2 CASSQAGTSGSDTQYF TGTGCCAGCAGCCAAGCCGGGACTAGCGGGAGTGATACGCAGTATTTT
. TRBJ1-1 . TRBV12-2 CASRSTGDGTEAFF TGTGCAAGTCGCTCCACAGGGGATGGCACTGAAGCTTTCTTT
. TRBJ2-5 TRBD2 TRBV5-1 CASSWTSGGQGTQYF TGCGCCAGCAGCTGGACTAGCGGGGGGCAGGGGACCCAGTACTTC
. TRBJ1-1 . TRBV5-4 CASSPSFDTEAFF TGTGCCAGCTCCCCCTCTTTTGACACTGAAGCTTTCTTT
few TRBJ2-7 . TRBV4-3 CASSQDTQGLREQYF TGCGCCAGCAGCCAAGATACTCAGGGCCTACGGGAGCAGTACTTC
few TRBJ1-2 . TRBV19 CASSNPGSVYGYTF TGTGCCAGTAGTAATCCCGGGTCAGTCTATGGCTACACCTTC
once TRBJ2-1 . TRBV7-9 CASSLWGGTSYNEQFF TGTGCCAGCAGCTTATGGGGCGGGACCTCCTACAATGAGCAGTTCTTC
. TRBJ2-7 . TRBV28 CASGFSGQYSYEQYF TGTGCCAGCGGGTTCTCAGGACAGTACTCCTACGAGCAGTACTTC
. TRBJ2-3 TRBD2 TRBV3-1/TRBV3-2 CASSRARAGGLNTQYF TGTGCCAGCAGCCGGGCGAGAGCGGGAGGATTGAATACGCAGTATTTT
. TRBJ2-7 . TRBV18 CASANGTLDFSYEQYF TGTGCCAGCGCCAACGGGACACTGGATTTCTCCTACGAGCAGTACTTC
. TRBJ2-1 TRBD2 TRBV5-1 CASSLRLAGAGEQFF TGCGCCAGCAGCTTAAGACTAGCGGGAGCAGGTGAGCAGTTCTTC
. TRBJ2-1 TRBD1 TRBV30 CAWSVGGQGAHEQFF TGTGCCTGGAGTGTGGGGGGACAGGGGGCACATGAGCAGTTCTTC
once TRBJ1-2 . TRBV5-1 CASSFGATSMPNYGYTF TGCGCCAGCAGCTTCGGAGCGACGAGTATGCCTAACTATGGCTACACCTTC
. TRBJ1-1 TRBD1 TRBV11-2 CASSDRQGRHTEAFF TGTGCCAGCAGCGACCGACAGGGCCGGCACACTGAAGCTTTCTTT
few TRBJ2-7 TRBD1 TRBV6-5 CASRTTGPVYEQYF TGTGCCAGCAGGACGACAGGGCCAGTCTACGAGCAGTACTTC
few TRBJ2-3 . TRBV13 CASSLRDTQYF TGTGCCAGCAGCTTACGGGATACGCAGTATTTT
. TRBJ2-1 TRBD2 TRBV9 CASSYSGGGYNEQFF TGTGCCAGCAGCTATAGCGGGGGGGGCTACAATGAGCAGTTCTTC
. TRBJ1-6 . TRBV7-2 CASSFLGASPLHF TGTGCCAGCAGCTTTCTAGGGGCTTCACCCCTCCACTTT